This record concerns one T cell receptor (beta chain) sequence. This sample is part of a study of blood T cell repertoires in COVID-19. In the study overall: The United States, Italy and Spain supplied acute and convalescent COVID-19 samples. Sources were T cells, B-cell-depleted T cells, or PBMCs; the material itself was cDNA or gDNA.

Seattle patients were enrolled during active infection and followed longitudinally. Germline loops: CDR1 SEHNR, CDR2 FQNEAQ (reference sequence). The CDR3 consists of 16 residues. V lost 3 bases and J lost 3; bases outside the gene matches: 5. Original processing notes: Amplifying reference gene primers gave estimates of nucleated cell counts. Profiling relied on immunoSEQ multiplex PCR, and the TCRdb table lists in-frame clones only, not all of them. Clone size and V and J calls were adopted from that table, with D and trimming inferred from the DNA. The sample carries fewer than 400,000 clones, around nine tenths recorded once.

The sequenced sample consisted of peripheral blood. The chain is built from TRBV7-9 and TRBJ2-6; 7 nucleotides align to TRBD1. The sequence was collected from a woman between 25 and 40 years old with COVID-19, enrolled during active disease. As DNA, the CDR3 is TGTGCCAGCAGCTTTACCACAGGGGTTGGGGCCAACGTCCTGACTTTC. Translating gives CASSFTTGVGANVLTF. Complete variable domain (other parts from reference TRBV7-9 and TRBJ2-6): DTGVSQNPRHKITKRGQNVTFRCDPISEHNRLYWYRQTLGQGPEFLTYFQNEAQLEKSRLLSDRFSAERPKGSFSTLEIQRTEQGDSAMYLCASSFTTGVGANVLTFGAGSRLTVL.